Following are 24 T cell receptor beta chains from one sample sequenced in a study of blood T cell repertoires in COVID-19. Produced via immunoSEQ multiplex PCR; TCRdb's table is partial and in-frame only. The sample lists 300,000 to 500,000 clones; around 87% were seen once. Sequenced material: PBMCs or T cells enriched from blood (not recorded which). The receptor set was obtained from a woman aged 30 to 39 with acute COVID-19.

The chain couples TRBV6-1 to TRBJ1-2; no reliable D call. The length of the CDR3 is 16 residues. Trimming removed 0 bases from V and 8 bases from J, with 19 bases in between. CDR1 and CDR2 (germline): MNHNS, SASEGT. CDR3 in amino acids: CASSEALVSTTVGYTF. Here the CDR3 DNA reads TGTGCCAGCAGTGAAGCGCTCGTGTCCACTACGGTAGGCTACACCTTC.

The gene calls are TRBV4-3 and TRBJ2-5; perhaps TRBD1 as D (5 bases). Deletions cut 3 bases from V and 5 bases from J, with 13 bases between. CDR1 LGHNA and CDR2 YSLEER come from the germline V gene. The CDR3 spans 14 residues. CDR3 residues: CASSQDAGLETQYF. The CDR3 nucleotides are TGCGCCAGCAGCCAGGACGCAGGGTTGGAGACCCAGTACTTC.

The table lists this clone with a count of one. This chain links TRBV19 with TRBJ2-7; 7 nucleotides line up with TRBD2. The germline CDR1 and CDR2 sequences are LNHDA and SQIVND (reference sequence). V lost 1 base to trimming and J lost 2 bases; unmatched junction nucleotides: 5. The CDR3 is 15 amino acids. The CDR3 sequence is CASSIVSGTPYEQYF. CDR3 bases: TGTGCCAGTAGTATAGTCAGCGGGACCCCCTACGAGCAGTACTTC.

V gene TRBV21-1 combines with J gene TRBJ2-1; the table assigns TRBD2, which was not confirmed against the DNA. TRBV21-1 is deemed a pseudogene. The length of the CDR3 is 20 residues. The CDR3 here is CASSKGGQGPSGSSYNEQFF. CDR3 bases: TGTGCCAGCAGCAAAGGTGGACAGGGCCCTAGCGGGAGCTCCTACAATGAGCAGTTCTTC.

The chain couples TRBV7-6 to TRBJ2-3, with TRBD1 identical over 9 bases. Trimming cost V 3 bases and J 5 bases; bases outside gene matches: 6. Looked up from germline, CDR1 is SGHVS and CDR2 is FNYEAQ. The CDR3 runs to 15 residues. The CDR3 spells CASSLGLDRGDTQYF. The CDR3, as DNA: TGTGCCAGCAGCTTGGGGTTGGACAGGGGAGATACGCAGTATTTT.

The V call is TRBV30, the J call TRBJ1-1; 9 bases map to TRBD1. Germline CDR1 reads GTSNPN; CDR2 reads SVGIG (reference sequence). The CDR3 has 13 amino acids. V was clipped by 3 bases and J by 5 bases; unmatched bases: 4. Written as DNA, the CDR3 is TGTGCCTGGAGATACGACAGGGGGACTGAAGCTTTCTTT. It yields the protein CAWRYDRGTEAFF.

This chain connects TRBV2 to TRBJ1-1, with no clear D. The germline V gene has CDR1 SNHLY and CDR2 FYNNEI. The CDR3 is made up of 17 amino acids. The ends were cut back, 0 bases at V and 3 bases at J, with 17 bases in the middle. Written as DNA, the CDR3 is TGTGCCAGCAGTGAAGCCTTAGGCCCGAACGGGGACACTGAAGCTTTCTTT. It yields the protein CASSEALGPNGDTEAFF.

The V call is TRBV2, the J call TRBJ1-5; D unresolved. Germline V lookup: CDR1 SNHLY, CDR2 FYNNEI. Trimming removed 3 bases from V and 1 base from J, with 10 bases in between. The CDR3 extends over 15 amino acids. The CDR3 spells CASSDRGLSNQPQHF. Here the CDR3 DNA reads TGTGCCAGCAGTGATCGAGGGTTGAGCAATCAGCCCCAGCATTTT. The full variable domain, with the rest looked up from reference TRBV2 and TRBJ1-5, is EPEVTQTPSHQVTQMGQEVILRCVPISNHLYFYWYRQILGQKVEFLVSFYNNEISEKSEIFDDQFSVERPDGSNFTLKIRSTKLEDSAMYFCASSDRGLSNQPQHFGDGTRLSIL.

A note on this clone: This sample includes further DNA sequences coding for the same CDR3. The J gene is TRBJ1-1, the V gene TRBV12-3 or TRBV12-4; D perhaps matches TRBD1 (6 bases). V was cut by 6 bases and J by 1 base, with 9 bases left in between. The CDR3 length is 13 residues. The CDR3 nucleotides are TGTGCCAGCAGCCGGACAGAGAACACTGAAGCTTTCTTT. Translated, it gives CASSRTENTEAFF.

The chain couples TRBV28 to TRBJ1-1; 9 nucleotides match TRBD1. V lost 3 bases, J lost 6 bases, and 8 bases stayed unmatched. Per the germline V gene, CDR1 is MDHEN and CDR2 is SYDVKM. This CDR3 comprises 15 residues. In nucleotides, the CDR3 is TGTGCCAGCAGTTTCACAGGGGGCGCGGGCTCTGAAGCTTTCTTT. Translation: CASSFTGGAGSEAFF.

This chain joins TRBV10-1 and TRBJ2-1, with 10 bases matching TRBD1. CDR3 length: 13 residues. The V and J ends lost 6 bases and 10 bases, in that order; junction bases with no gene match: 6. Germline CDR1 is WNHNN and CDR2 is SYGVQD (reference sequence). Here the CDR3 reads CASRGDRGGEQFF. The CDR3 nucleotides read TGCGCCAGCAGAGGGGACAGGGGTGGGGAGCAGTTCTTC.

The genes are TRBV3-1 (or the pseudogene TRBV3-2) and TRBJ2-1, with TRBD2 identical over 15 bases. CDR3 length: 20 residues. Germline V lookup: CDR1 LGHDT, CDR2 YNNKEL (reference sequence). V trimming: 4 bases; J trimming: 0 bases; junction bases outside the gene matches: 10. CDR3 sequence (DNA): TGTGCCAGCAGCCCCCGGAGGACTAGCGGGGGGGCCCGCTCCTACAATGAGCAGTTCTTC. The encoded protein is CASSPRRTSGGARSYNEQFF.

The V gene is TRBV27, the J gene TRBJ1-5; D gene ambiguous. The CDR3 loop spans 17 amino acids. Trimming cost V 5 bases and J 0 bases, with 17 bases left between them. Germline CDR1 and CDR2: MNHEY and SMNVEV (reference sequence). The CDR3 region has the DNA TGTGCCAGCAGTCAGCGGAGCGCTGCAAATAGCAATCAGCCCCAGCATTTT. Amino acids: CASSQRSAANSNQPQHF.

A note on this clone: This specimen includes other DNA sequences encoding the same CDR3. Here the CDR3 DNA reads TGCGCCAGCAGCTTGGAAGGGGACTCCTACGAGCAGTACTTC. The encoded protein is CASSLEGDSYEQYF. V usage is TRBV5-1 and J usage is TRBJ2-7; weak D call: TRBD1 (5 bases). The V gene's germline CDR1 is SGHRS and CDR2 YFSETQ. Between the trimmed V and J ends, which lost 0 bases and 0 bases, there was a span of 7 bases. The CDR3 is made up of 14 amino acids.

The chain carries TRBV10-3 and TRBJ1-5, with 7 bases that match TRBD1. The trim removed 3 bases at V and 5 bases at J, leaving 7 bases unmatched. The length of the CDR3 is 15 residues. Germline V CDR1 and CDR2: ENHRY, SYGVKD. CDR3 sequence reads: CAISDPRDSDQPQHF. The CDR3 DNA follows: TGTGCCATCAGTGATCCCCGGGACAGCGATCAGCCCCAGCATTTT.

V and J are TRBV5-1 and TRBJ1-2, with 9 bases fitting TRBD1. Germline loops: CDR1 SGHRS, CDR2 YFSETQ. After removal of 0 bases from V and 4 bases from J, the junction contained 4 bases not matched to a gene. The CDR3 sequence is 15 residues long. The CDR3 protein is CASSLDGTGSYGYTF. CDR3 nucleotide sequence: TGCGCCAGCAGCTTGGACGGGACAGGGTCCTATGGCTACACCTTC.

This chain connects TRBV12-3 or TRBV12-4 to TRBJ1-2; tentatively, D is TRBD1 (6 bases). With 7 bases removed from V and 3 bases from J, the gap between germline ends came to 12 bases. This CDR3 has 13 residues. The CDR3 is CASTSGVDYGYTF. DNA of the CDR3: TGTGCCAGCACCTCAGGGGTGGACTATGGCTACACCTTC.

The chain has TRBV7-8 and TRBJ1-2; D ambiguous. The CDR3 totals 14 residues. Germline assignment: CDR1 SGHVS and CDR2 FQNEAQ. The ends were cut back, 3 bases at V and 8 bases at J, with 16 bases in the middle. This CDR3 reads CASSFWEGTTGYTF. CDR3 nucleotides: TGTGCCAGCAGCTTTTGGGAGGGTACTACGGGCTACACCTTC.

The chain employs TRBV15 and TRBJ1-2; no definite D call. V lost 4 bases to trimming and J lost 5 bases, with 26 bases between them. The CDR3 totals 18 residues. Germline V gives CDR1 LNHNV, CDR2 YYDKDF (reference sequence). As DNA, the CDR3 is TGTGCCACCAGCACTACCGGGATAGAGCAAGGGTATTGGTATGGCTACACCTTC. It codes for CATSTTGIEQGYWYGYTF.

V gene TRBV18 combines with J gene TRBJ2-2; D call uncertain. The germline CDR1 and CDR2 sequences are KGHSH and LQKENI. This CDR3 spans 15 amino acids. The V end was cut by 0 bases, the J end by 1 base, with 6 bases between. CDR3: CASSPPSVNTGELFF. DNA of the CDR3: TGTGCCAGCTCACCACCGTCAGTGAACACCGGGGAGCTGTTTTTT.

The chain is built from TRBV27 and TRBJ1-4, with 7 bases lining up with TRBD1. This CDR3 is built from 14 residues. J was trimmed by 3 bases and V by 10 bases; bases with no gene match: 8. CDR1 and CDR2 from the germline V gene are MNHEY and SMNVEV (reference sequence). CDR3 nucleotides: TGTGCCACCAATAGACAGGGACCTAATGAAAAACTGTTTTTT. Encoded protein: CATNRQGPNEKLFF.

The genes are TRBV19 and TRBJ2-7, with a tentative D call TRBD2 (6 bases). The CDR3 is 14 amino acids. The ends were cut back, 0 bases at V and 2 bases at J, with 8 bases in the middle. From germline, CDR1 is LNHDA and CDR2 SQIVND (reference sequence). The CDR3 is CASSIEEGTYEQYF. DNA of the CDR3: TGTGCCAGTAGTATAGAGGAGGGGACCTACGAGCAGTACTTC.

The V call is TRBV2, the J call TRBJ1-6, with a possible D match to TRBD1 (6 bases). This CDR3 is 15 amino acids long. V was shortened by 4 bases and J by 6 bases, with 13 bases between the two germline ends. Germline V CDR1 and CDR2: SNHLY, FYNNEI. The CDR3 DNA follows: TGTGCCAGCAGTGCAGACAGGTCGGTTAATTCACCCCTCCACTTT. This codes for CASSADRSVNSPLHF. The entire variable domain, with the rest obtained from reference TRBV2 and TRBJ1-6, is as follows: EPEVTQTPSHQVTQMGQEVILRCVPISNHLYFYWYRQILGQKVEFLVSFYNNEISEKSEIFDDQFSVERPDGSNFTLKIRSTKLEDSAMYFCASSADRSVNSPLHFGNGTRLTVT.

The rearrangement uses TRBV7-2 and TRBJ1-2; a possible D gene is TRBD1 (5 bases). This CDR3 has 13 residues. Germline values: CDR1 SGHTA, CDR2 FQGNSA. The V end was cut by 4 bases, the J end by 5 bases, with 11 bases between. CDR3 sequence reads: CASSSRARYGYTF. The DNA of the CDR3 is TGTGCCAGCAGCTCCAGGGCTCGGTATGGCTACACCTTC.